The clone carrying this T cell receptor (beta chain) has at least ten counts. A second PCR of roughly 7 to 11 cycles used a sample-barcoded 5' primer and a J-beta primer mix. MiXCR was run by TCRdb on the 5' RACE reads, yielding one entry per CDR3 protein. The sample yields some 930,000 distinct CDR3 sequences, 25% to 30% seen once. This sample stems from a study of blood T cells in healthy people across ages. Healthy Caucasian individuals from Russia aged about 6 to 90 were enrolled as donors. The V end lost 6 bases, the J end lost 6 bases, and 14 bases lay between the germline ends. The CDR3 totals 13 residues. Germline values: CDR1 DFQATT, CDR2 SNEGSKA (reference sequence). The same sample was also used in a study of T cells of mothers and their children. Turning to that study: In related and unrelated pairs alike, thymic selection shapes TCR recombination output, with inherited differences minor.

The chain couples TRBV20-1 to TRBJ1-4; D is perhaps TRBD1 (6 bases). Specimen: blood. This clonotype originated in a woman aged 40 to 49 in good health. The CDR3 DNA sequence: TGCAGTGCGGACCACAGGGATCATGAAAAACTGTTTTTT. It translates to CSADHRDHEKLFF.